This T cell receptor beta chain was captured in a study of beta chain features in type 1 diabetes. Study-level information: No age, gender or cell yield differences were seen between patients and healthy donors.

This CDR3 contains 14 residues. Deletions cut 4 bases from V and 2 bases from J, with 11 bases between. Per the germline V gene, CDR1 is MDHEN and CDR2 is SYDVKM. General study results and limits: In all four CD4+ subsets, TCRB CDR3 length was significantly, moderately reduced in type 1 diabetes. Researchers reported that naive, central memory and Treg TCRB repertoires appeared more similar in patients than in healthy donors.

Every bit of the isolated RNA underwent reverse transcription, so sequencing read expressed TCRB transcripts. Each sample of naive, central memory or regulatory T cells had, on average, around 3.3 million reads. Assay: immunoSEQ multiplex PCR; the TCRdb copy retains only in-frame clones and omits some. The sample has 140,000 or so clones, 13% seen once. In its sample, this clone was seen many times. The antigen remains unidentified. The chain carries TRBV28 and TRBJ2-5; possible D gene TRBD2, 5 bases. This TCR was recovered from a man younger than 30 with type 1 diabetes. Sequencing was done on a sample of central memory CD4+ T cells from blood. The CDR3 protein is CASSSPGIQETQYF. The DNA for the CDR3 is TGTGCCAGCAGTTCCCCGGGGATTCAAGAGACCCAGTACTTC.